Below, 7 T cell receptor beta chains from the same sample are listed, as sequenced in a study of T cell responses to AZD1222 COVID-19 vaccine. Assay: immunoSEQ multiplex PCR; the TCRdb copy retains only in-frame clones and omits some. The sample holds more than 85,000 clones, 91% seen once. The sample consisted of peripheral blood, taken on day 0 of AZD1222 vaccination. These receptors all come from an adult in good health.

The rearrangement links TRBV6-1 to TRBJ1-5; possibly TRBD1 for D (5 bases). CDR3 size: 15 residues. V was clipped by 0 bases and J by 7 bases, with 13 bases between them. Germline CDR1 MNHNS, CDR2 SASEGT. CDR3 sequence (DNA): TGTGCCAGCAGTGAAGCGCATTTCGGGGGACAGCCCCAGCATTTT. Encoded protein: CASSEAHFGGQPQHF.

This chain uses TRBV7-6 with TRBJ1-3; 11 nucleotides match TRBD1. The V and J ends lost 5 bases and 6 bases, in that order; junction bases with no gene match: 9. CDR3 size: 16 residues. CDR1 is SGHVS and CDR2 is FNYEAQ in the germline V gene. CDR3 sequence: CASSPNKDRGPNTIYF. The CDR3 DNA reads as TGTGCCAGCAGCCCCAATAAGGACAGGGGGCCAAACACCATATATTTT.

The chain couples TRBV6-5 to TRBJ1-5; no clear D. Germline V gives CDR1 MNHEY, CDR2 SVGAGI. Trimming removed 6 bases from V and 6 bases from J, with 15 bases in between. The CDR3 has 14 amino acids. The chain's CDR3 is CASRTGGVSQPQHF. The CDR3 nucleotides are TGTGCCAGCAGAACCGGCGGGGTTTCTCAGCCCCAGCATTTT.

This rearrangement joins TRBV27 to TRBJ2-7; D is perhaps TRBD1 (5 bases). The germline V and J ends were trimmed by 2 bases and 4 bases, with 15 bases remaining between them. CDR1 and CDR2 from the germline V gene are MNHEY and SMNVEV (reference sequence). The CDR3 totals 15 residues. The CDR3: CASSLKTDLFYEQYF. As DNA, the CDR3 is TGTGCCAGCAGTTTAAAGACAGATTTGTTTTACGAGCAGTACTTC.

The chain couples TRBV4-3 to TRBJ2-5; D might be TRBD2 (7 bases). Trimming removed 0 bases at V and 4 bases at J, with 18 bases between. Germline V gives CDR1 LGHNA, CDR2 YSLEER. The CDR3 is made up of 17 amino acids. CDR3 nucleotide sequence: TGCGCCAGCAGCCAAGATCACAGAGGGGGGGCCGCAGAGACCCAGTACTTC. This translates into CASSQDHRGGAAETQYF.

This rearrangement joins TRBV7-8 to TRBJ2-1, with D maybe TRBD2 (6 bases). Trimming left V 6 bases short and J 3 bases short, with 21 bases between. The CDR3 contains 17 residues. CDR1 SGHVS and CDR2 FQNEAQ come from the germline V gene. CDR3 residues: CASSSPRGGGIYNEQFF. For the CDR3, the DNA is TGTGCCAGCAGTTCACCCCGAGGTGGCGGGATCTACAATGAGCAGTTCTTC.

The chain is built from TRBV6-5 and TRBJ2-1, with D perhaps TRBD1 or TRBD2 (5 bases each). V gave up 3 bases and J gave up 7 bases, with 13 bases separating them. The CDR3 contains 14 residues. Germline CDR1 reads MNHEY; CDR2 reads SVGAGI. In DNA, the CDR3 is TGTGCCAGCAGTTATGGGACGTCAACGAATGAGCAGTTCTTC. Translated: CASSYGTSTNEQFF.